These 28 T cell receptor beta chains originate from one sample sequenced in a study of T cell repertoires in cytomegalovirus infection (dated by TCRdb to between 2018 and 2020). Sequencing used an Illumina HiSeq 1500. TCRdb ran its own pipeline on the public reads, namely fastp trimming at Q25 and MiXCR clone calling, and kept in-frame beta chains. Entries that share a CDR3 protein sequence are merged under the most common genes and DNA. The sample data list more than 500,000 distinct CDR3 sequences, and approximately 15% of these were observed just once. The top ten clones comprise approximately 24% of the sample. The sample comprised CD8+ T cells from PBMCs. These receptors came from a human donor in good health (CMV status not recorded). Some clones in this sample may be carry-over from other donors' samples.

Ten or more counts support this clonotype. The chain employs TRBV7-9 and TRBJ2-3, with 8 bases that match TRBD1. Trimming cost V 3 bases and J 0 bases; bases outside gene matches: 8. Germline lookup yields CDR1 SEHNR and CDR2 FQNEAQ (reference sequence). The CDR3 runs to 17 residues. The CDR3 DNA reads TGTGCCAGCAGCTTCCCCCGACAGGGGACAAGCACAGATACGCAGTATTTT. Amino acids: CASSFPRQGTSTDTQYF.

The chain is built from TRBV28 and TRBJ1-4, with D maybe TRBD1 (5 bases). CDR1 is MDHEN and CDR2 is SYDVKM in the germline V gene. V gave up 3 bases and J gave up 0 bases, with 11 bases separating them. This CDR3 has 16 residues. CDR3 DNA sequence: TGTGCCAGCAGTTTCACAGGCTATGCAACTAATGAAAAACTGTTTTTT. Translation: CASSFTGYATNEKLFF.

This clonotype was counted ten times or more. The chain has TRBV4-1 and TRBJ2-4; the D gene is possibly TRBD2 (6 bases). From germline, CDR1 is MGHRA and CDR2 YSYEKL. V was shortened by 0 bases and J by 3 bases, with 18 bases between the two germline ends. The CDR3 loop spans 18 amino acids. CDR3 nucleotides: TGCGCCAGCAGCCAAGATGGAGGGCACCTCGGACGCAAAAACATTCAGTACTTC. Its protein is CASSQDGGHLGRKNIQYF.

This clonotype was seen at least ten times. The chain links TRBV2 to TRBJ2-3; D remains unclear. CDR1 SNHLY and CDR2 FYNNEI come from the germline V gene. V gave up 0 bases and J gave up 2 bases, with 12 bases separating them. This CDR3 is 16 amino acids long. The CDR3 DNA follows: TGTGCCAGCAGTGAAGCGCTGGAGACTCCCACAGATACGCAGTATTTT. Translating it yields CASSEALETPTDTQYF.

The chain is built from TRBV2 and TRBJ2-3, with D perhaps TRBD1 (6 bases). The CDR3 loop spans 15 amino acids. The V and J ends lost 8 bases and 2 bases respectively, with 17 bases between them. Germline CDR1 is SNHLY and CDR2 is FYNNEI. CDR3 protein: CASELLDSYTDTQYF. DNA for the CDR3: TGTGCCAGCGAATTATTGGACAGTTACACAGATACGCAGTATTTT.

At least ten counts were recorded for this clonotype. The genes are TRBV11-2 and TRBJ2-7; D tentatively fits TRBD1 or TRBD2 (5 bases each). The V gene lost 4 bases and the J gene lost 3 bases, with 13 bases spanning the gap. Germline CDR1 reads SGHAT; CDR2 reads FQNNGV. This CDR3 has 14 residues. CDR3 sequence (DNA): TGTGCCAGCAGCTGGGACGGCGGCCTCTACGAGCAGTACTTC. Its translation: CASSWDGGLYEQYF.

Details on this clonotype: The conserved phenylalanine or tryptophan is not found at the CDR3 terminus, so this likely reflects a read error. This rearrangement joins TRBV12-3 or TRBV12-4 to TRBJ1-1; no clear D gene. The CDR3 has 12 residues. The germline V and J ends were trimmed by 6 bases and 5 bases, with 10 bases remaining between them. The CDR3 spells CASSLRGTEAFL. CDR3 DNA: TGTGCCAGCAGCTTGAGAGGGACTGAAGCTTTCCTT.

This sequence joins TRBV6-1 and TRBJ1-1; TRBD1 matches 9 bases. This CDR3 has 14 amino acids. Germline trimming cut 5 bases from V and 3 bases from J; bases unmatched to any gene: 4. CDR1 and CDR2 from the germline V gene are MNHNS and SASEGT. CDR3: CASSKDRGDTEAFF. The CDR3 DNA sequence: TGTGCCAGCAGTAAAGACAGGGGGGACACTGAAGCTTTCTTT.

This clonotype was seen more than once but under ten times. V gene TRBV6-1 combines with J gene TRBJ2-7; TRBD2 matches 11 bases. Trimming at V came to 7 bases and at J to 7 bases, leaving 18 bases not matched to a gene. The CDR3 is 17 amino acids. Germline CDR1 reads MNHNS; CDR2 reads SASEGT. The CDR3 sequence: CASTISRGLADILEQYF. The CDR3 region has the DNA TGTGCCAGCACCATAAGTAGGGGACTAGCGGATATTTTGGAGCAGTACTTC.

There are a few counts of this clonotype. V usage is TRBV19 and J usage is TRBJ2-3, with a possible D match to TRBD2 (5 bases). The CDR3 has 14 amino acids. V lost 3 bases to trimming and J lost 3 bases, with 10 bases between them. Germline V gene sequence: CDR1 LNHDA, CDR2 SQIVND (reference sequence). The CDR3 loop reads CASSITPGTDTQYF. The CDR3 nucleotides are TGTGCCAGTAGTATTACTCCGGGAACAGATACGCAGTATTTT.

The genes are TRBV11-2 and TRBJ2-2; TRBD2 might be the D (6 bases). CDR3 length: 16 residues. Trimming stripped 5 bases from V and 1 base from J, with 14 bases between. Looked up from germline, CDR1 is SGHAT and CDR2 is FQNNGV. The CDR3 DNA reads TGTGCCAGCAGCCTCCGGGAGATAGAGAACACCGGGGAGCTGTTTTTT. Translation gives CASSLREIENTGELFF.

This clonotype was observed a few times. The J gene is TRBJ2-7, the V gene TRBV5-6; 9 bases map to TRBD1. Germline CDR1 SGHDT, CDR2 YYEEEE. The ends lost 4 bases at V and 0 bases at J; junction bases unmatched: 5. The CDR3 length is 15 residues. CDR3 bases: TGTGCCAGCAGCCCGTGGGACAGGGCCTCCTACGAGCAGTACTTC. This gives the protein CASSPWDRASYEQYF.

This clonotype was recorded at least ten times. The rearrangement joins TRBV4-1 to TRBJ2-3, with 16 bases aligning to TRBD2. V was pared by 0 bases and J by 4 bases, with 10 bases of the junction left unmatched. The CDR3 covers 20 residues. The germline CDR1 and CDR2 sequences are MGHRA and YSYEKL. The CDR3 region is CASSQEAFGTSGRAADTQYF. The CDR3 region has the DNA TGCGCCAGCAGCCAAGAAGCGTTCGGGACTAGCGGGAGGGCCGCAGATACGCAGTATTTT.

This clonotype came up a few times. One base away lies a much larger clone, so this may be a sequencing read error. The chain is built from TRBV7-9 and TRBJ2-7; 12 bases map to TRBD2. With V trimmed by 7 bases and J by 2 bases, 9 bases remained unmatched. The germline CDR1 and CDR2 sequences are SEHNR and FQNEAQ (reference sequence). CDR3 length equals 16 residues. CDR3 nucleotide sequence: TGTGCCAGCAACGGTGGGACTAGCGGGCATGCCTACGAGCAGTACTTC. This encodes CASNGGTSGHAYEQYF.

This clonotype was recorded at least ten times. The chain links TRBV4-1 to TRBJ2-4; TRBD2 matches at 12 bases. This CDR3 is 17 amino acids long. Per the germline V gene, CDR1 is MGHRA and CDR2 is YSYEKL. V trimming: 1 base; J trimming: 8 bases; junction bases outside the gene matches: 9. CDR3 DNA sequence: TGCGCCAGCAGCCAAGTGACTAGCGGGGGATCCATGGACATTCAGTACTTC. This sequence encodes CASSQVTSGGSMDIQYF.

This clonotype was found many times. The rearrangement links TRBV7-8 to TRBJ2-2; a possible D gene is TRBD2 (7 bases). V lost 0 bases to trimming and J lost 7 bases, with 15 bases between them. CDR3 length: 16 residues. CDR1 is SGHVS and CDR2 is FQNEAQ in the germline V gene. CDR3 amino acids: CASSLARGGDNGELFF. The CDR3 bases are TGTGCCAGCAGCTTAGCCAGAGGGGGGGATAACGGGGAGCTGTTTTTT.

The V and J genes are TRBV3-1 and TRBJ2-1; D perhaps matches TRBD2 (6 bases). The V end was cut by 3 bases, the J end by 1 base, with 22 bases between. The CDR3 has 19 residues. Germline CDR1 LGHDT, CDR2 YNNKEL (reference sequence). CDR3 sequence: CASSHPGGNAFESYNEQFF. The CDR3 nucleotides read TGTGCCAGCAGCCACCCCGGGGGTAACGCTTTTGAGTCCTACAATGAGCAGTTCTTC.

About this clonotype itself: The junction departs from germline at one end; a sequencing error may be responsible. The chain has TRBV6-4 and TRBJ2-7, with D perhaps TRBD1 or TRBD2 (5 bases each). CDR3 length: 19 residues. Germline lookup yields CDR1 MRHNA and CDR2 SNTAGT. The CDR3 DNA follows: TGTCCCAGCAGTGACTCCTGGGGGAGACCAACCGACCGATCCTACGAGCAGTACTTC. Encoded protein: CPSSDSWGRPTDRSYEQYF.

The chain recombines TRBV11-2 with TRBJ2-2; D may be TRBD1 or TRBD2 (5 bases each). Trimming removed 1 base from V and 4 bases from J, with 10 bases in between. The CDR3 is 15 amino acids. Germline V gene data show CDR1 as SGHAT and CDR2 as FQNNGV. The CDR3 bases are TGTGCCAGCAGCTTAGCGGGGACGGGCACCGGGGAGCTGTTTTTT. Its protein is CASSLAGTGTGELFF.

This clonotype was seen ten or more times. In DNA, the CDR3 is TGTGCCAGCAGCCCCCAAGGCTCCTACGAGCAGTACTTC. Its translation is CASSPQGSYEQYF. The chain is built from TRBV27 and TRBJ2-7; D call uncertain. V lost 6 bases, J lost 0 bases, and 9 bases lay in between. Germline values: CDR1 MNHEY, CDR2 SMNVEV (reference sequence). This CDR3 is 13 amino acids long.

The rearrangement joins TRBV6-5 to TRBJ1-4; unclear D gene. Germline CDR1 is MNHEY and CDR2 is SVGAGI. This CDR3 has 15 amino acids. V lost 4 bases, J lost 4 bases, and 13 bases lay in between. CDR3 in amino acids: CASSSFPENNEKLFF. The DNA of the CDR3 is TGTGCCAGCAGTTCCTTCCCAGAGAATAATGAAAAACTGTTTTTT.

Notes on this clonotype: A read error is possible here, since a much larger clone lies one base away. The chain has TRBV7-6 and TRBJ2-4; 7 bases are shared with TRBD2. CDR1 is SGHVS and CDR2 is FNYEAQ in the germline V gene. This CDR3 comprises 16 residues. Trimming took 5 bases from V and 9 from J; bases not matched to a gene: 16. The CDR3 region has the DNA TGTGCCAGCAGCGTAGGAGGGGAGGGAGTAGCGGTCATTCAGTACTTC. Translation: CASSVGGEGVAVIQYF. Full variable domain (outside the CDR3, taken from reference TRBV7-6 and TRBJ2-4): GAGVSQSPRYKVTKRGQDVALRCDPISGHVSLYWYRQALGQGPEFLTYFNYEAQQDKSGLPNDRFSAERPEGSISTLTIQRTEQRDSAMYRCASSVGGEGVAVIQYFGAGTRLSVL.

The V and J genes are TRBV12-3 or TRBV12-4 and TRBJ1-2, with TRBD1 matching over 9 bases. The junction had 9 bases not matched to a gene; V was cut back by 6 bases and J by 7 bases. The CDR3 has 14 amino acids. The CDR3 DNA follows: TGTGCCAGCAGCGAAGGGACAGGGAGATCTGGCTACACCTTC. It yields the protein CASSEGTGRSGYTF.

The chain has TRBV19 and TRBJ2-1; 9 nucleotides agree with TRBD1. Per germline, CDR1 LNHDA and CDR2 SQIVND (reference sequence). The CDR3 totals 13 residues. J was trimmed by 14 bases and V by 1 base; bases with no gene match: 6. The CDR3 loop reads CASSIALDRGEFF. CDR3 DNA sequence: TGTGCCAGTAGTATAGCCTTAGACAGGGGGGAGTTCTTC.

This clonotype has at least ten counts. V usage is TRBV7-8 and J usage is TRBJ1-5, with D uncertain. Germline CDR1 is SGHVS and CDR2 is FQNEAQ. The length of the CDR3 is 15 residues. With 4 bases removed from V and 0 bases from J, the gap between germline ends came to 10 bases. This chain's CDR3 is CASSSERGSNQPQHF. DNA of the CDR3: TGTGCCAGCAGCTCCGAGCGGGGTAGCAATCAGCCCCAGCATTTT.

A few counts support this clonotype. Given a much more abundant clone one base away, this may be a read error. Lacking the conserved final phenylalanine or tryptophan, this CDR3 likely reflects a read error. This sequence joins TRBV7-9 and TRBJ2-1; a weak D match, TRBD2 (5 bases). V was pared by 5 bases and J by 0 bases, with 14 bases between. CDR1 and CDR2 (germline): SEHNR, FQNEAQ (reference sequence). This CDR3 contains 16 residues. The CDR3 protein is CASSGRGKSSYNEQFL. CDR3 DNA: TGTGCCAGCAGCGGAAGAGGGAAGAGCTCCTACAATGAGCAGTTCTTA.

This clonotype was picked up a small number of times. The chain employs TRBV27 and TRBJ1-1; TRBD1 agrees at 7 bases. Germline CDR1 reads MNHEY; CDR2 reads SMNVEV (reference sequence). The CDR3 has 15 residues. The V segment lost 5 bases and the J segment 2 bases; nucleotides outside the gene matches: 8. For the CDR3, the DNA is TGTGCCAGCAGTGGCTCTTGGACAGGAAACACTGAAGCTTTCTTT. It encodes CASSGSWTGNTEAFF.

The chain is built from TRBV7-3 and TRBJ2-7; D unresolved. The CDR3 is 14 residues long. Looked up from germline, CDR1 is SGHTA and CDR2 is FQGTGA. V lost 5 bases to trimming and J lost 0 bases, with 11 bases between them. The CDR3 DNA follows: TGTGCCAGCAGCCCCAAGGGAAACTCCTACGAGCAGTACTTC. Translated, it gives CASSPKGNSYEQYF.